The clone carrying this T cell receptor beta chain has at least ten counts. Every ophthalmopathy donor presented moderate-to-severe activity, CAS ≥3, NOSPECS ≥4 and duration under 3 months. What supplied the PBMCs was roughly 10 ml of fresh peripheral blood. The record originates from a study of Graves' ophthalmopathy and Graves' hyperthyroidism. Study summary: Before any treatment was given, at initial diagnosis, peripheral blood was collected.

In germline, CDR1 is SEHNR, CDR2 FQNEAQ (reference sequence). The CDR3 is 16 residues long. J gave up 2 bases and V 5 bases, and 8 bases lay outside the gene matches. For repertoire sequencing, the TCR beta CDR3 regions were amplified from RNA transcripts. HTBI primers served in a first-round RT-PCR, which a second-round multiplex PCR followed. MiXCR, run by TCRdb on the multiplex PCR reads, gives a single entry per CDR3 protein. The sample has about 150,000 distinct CDR3 sequences; over 35% are singletons. J is TRBJ2-7 and V is TRBV7-9, with 11 bases fitting TRBD2. The sequencing sample was made of peripheral blood. The sequence came from a woman between 40 and 55 years old with Graves' ophthalmopathy. The CDR3 sequence is CASSLLTSGNPYEQYF. For the CDR3, the DNA is TGTGCCAGCAGCCTACTGACTAGCGGGAACCCCTACGAGCAGTACTTC.